This entry lists 14 T cell receptor beta chains sequenced from one sample in a study of cytomegalovirus exposure and HLA in healthy donors (dated by TCRdb to 2016 to 2017). To prepare the library, the immunoSEQ multiplex PCR assay was applied. TCRdb carries this immuneACCESS record with in-frame sequences only. Its versions omit some clonotypes, under half of them owing to an unresolved V gene in the studies checked, with the rest unexplained. The table for this sample lists some 260,000 clones; less than 90% of them were counted only once. About 12% of the sample belongs to the ten largest clones. Sequenced sample: PBMCs. The receptors stem from a man between 18 and 35 years old in good health and CMV-seropositive.

The J gene is TRBJ1-3, the V gene TRBV9; D not certain. This CDR3 comprises 15 residues. Germline loops: CDR1 SGDLS, CDR2 YYNGEE. V was shortened by 1 base and J by 1 base, with 9 bases between the two germline ends. In nucleotides, the CDR3 is TGTGCCAGCAGCGTACGGGCTGCATCTGGAAACACCATATATTTT. It is translated as CASSVRAASGNTIYF. Combining the CDR3 with reference TRBV9 and TRBJ1-3 gives the whole variable domain DSGVTQTPKHLITATGQRVTLRCSPRSGDLSVYWYQQSLDQGLQFLIQYYNGEERAKGNILERFSAQQFPDLHSELNLSSLELGDSALYFCASSVRAASGNTIYFGEGSWLTVV.

The genes are TRBV5-1 and TRBJ2-3; 9 nucleotides match TRBD1. From germline, CDR1 is SGHRS and CDR2 YFSETQ. The trim removed 6 bases at V and 5 bases at J, leaving 7 bases unmatched. This CDR3 is 14 amino acids long. In DNA, the CDR3 is TGCGCCAGCAAACAACAGGGGGCTGTAGATACGCAGTATTTT. Translating it yields CASKQQGAVDTQYF.

At least ten counts were recorded for this clone. The genes are TRBV2 and TRBJ1-2; D is undetermined. Germline V CDR1 and CDR2: SNHLY, FYNNEI. The CDR3 is 13 amino acids. Between the trimmed V and J ends, which lost 3 bases and 6 bases, there was a span of 11 bases. CDR3 DNA: TGTGCCAGCAGTGACCCGGACGGAGATGGCTACACCTTC. This translates into CASSDPDGDGYTF.

V and J are TRBV19 and TRBJ2-3; D gene unclear. V was trimmed by 10 bases and J by 7 bases, leaving 12 bases between them. This CDR3 region has 11 residues. The germline CDR1 and CDR2 sequences are LNHDA and SQIVND (reference sequence). The CDR3 DNA reads TGTGCCACCAGCTTCGGACATACGCAGTATTTT. This codes for CATSFGHTQYF.

The chain combines TRBV30 with TRBJ2-6, with TRBD1 as a possible D gene (6 bases). Germline assignment: CDR1 GTSNPN and CDR2 SVGIG (reference sequence). CDR3 length: 14 amino acids. With 1 base removed from V and 2 bases from J, the gap between germline ends came to 6 bases. In DNA form, the CDR3 reads TGTGCCTGGAGTGGGACAGCTGGGGCCAACGTCCTGACTTTC. Amino acid sequence: CAWSGTAGANVLTF.

The chain links TRBV11-2 to TRBJ2-7; TRBD1 agrees at 12 bases. The V gene's germline CDR1 is SGHAT and CDR2 FQNNGV. Trimming removed 0 bases from V and 6 bases from J; junction bases left unmatched: 6. The CDR3 runs 16 residues. The CDR3 coding sequence is TGTGCCAGCAGCTTAGAATGGGGGACAGGGGGCGTCGAGCAGTACTTC. Its translation: CASSLEWGTGGVEQYF.

CDR3 region: CASSFRALGGYTF. The CDR3 DNA reads as TGTGCCAGCAGTTTTCGCGCTCTTGGAGGCTACACCTTC. The gene calls are TRBV28 and TRBJ1-2, with D uncertain. Trimming left V 3 bases short and J 8 bases short, with 13 bases between. The length of the CDR3 is 13 residues. CDR1 MDHEN and CDR2 SYDVKM come from the germline V gene.

This clone occurred a few times. V and J are TRBV27 and TRBJ1-5; no clear D gene. In germline, CDR1 is MNHEY, CDR2 SMNVEV (reference sequence). This CDR3 is built from 17 residues. Trimming left V 5 bases short and J 5 bases short, with 22 bases between. The CDR3 DNA follows: TGTGCCAGCAGTCCAATAAACTCCGACAATGGGTATCAGCCCCAGCATTTT. Translation: CASSPINSDNGYQPQHF.

The rearrangement uses TRBV5-1 and TRBJ1-2; 8 positions agree with TRBD1. The ends lost 0 bases at V and 9 bases at J; junction bases unmatched: 7. The CDR3 spans 14 residues. Per the germline V gene, CDR1 is SGHRS and CDR2 is YFSETQ. In DNA form, the CDR3 reads TGCGCCAGCAGCTTGGCCCGGCAGGGGGCAAGCTACACCTTC. Translating gives CASSLARQGASYTF.

The V gene is TRBV19, the J gene TRBJ1-5, with TRBD1 as a possible D gene (5 bases). The CDR3 totals 13 residues. Germline assignment: CDR1 LNHDA and CDR2 SQIVND (reference sequence). V shed 6 bases and J shed 7 bases, with 13 bases lying between them. In DNA, the CDR3 is TGTGCCAGTAGGGGGGGATCGATGCAGCCCCAGCATTTT. Protein product: CASRGGSMQPQHF.

V gene TRBV28 combines with J gene TRBJ2-7, with 8 bases matching TRBD2. Germline trimming cut 1 base from V and 1 base from J; bases unmatched to any gene: 6. CDR1 MDHEN and CDR2 SYDVKM come from the germline V gene. This CDR3 has 16 residues. This chain's CDR3 is CASSLSPAGGSYEQYF. The DNA of the CDR3 is TGTGCCAGCAGTTTATCCCCTGCGGGAGGTTCCTACGAGCAGTACTTC.

J is TRBJ2-3 and V is TRBV27; TRBD2 matches at 7 bases. The V segment lost 4 bases and the J segment 2 bases; nucleotides outside the gene matches: 6. The germline V gene encodes CDR1 MNHEY and CDR2 SMNVEV (reference sequence). This CDR3 has 15 residues. Here the CDR3 DNA reads TGTGCCAGCAGTTCGCAGCTAGCGGTCACAGATACGCAGTATTTT. It translates to CASSSQLAVTDTQYF.

The chain employs TRBV5-1 and TRBJ1-1; D is possibly TRBD1 (5 bases). Looked up from germline, CDR1 is SGHRS and CDR2 is YFSETQ. V lost 3 bases and J lost 0, with 9 bases in between. The CDR3 runs 14 residues. CDR3 coding DNA: TGCGCCAGCAGCTCGGACACAATGAACACTGAAGCTTTCTTT. Amino acid sequence: CASSSDTMNTEAFF.

CDR3 nucleotides: TGCGCCAGCAGCCAAGATAAGGAGCGTCTTAGCTCCTACAATGAGCAGTTCTTC. It encodes CASSQDKERLSSYNEQFF. The V gene is TRBV4-1, the J gene TRBJ2-1; D gene uncertain. The CDR3 has 18 amino acids. V was trimmed by 0 bases and J by 0 bases, leaving 15 bases between them. Germline V gives CDR1 MGHRA, CDR2 YSYEKL.